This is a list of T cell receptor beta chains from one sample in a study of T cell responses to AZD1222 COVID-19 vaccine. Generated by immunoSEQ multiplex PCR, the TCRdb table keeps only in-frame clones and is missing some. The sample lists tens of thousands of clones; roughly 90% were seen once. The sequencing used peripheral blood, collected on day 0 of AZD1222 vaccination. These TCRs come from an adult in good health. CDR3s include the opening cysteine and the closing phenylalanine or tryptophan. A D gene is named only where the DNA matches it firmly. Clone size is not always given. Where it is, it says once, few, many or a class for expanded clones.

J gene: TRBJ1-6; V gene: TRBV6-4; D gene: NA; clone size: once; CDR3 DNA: TGTGCCAGCAATCTAGGGGATAATTCACCCCTCCACTTT; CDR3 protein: CASNLGDNSPLHF
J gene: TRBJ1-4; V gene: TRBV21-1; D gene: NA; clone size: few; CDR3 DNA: TGTGCCAGCAGCAAACGCCGGGACAGGGGAAATGAAAAACTGTTTTTT; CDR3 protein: CASSKRRDRGNEKLFF
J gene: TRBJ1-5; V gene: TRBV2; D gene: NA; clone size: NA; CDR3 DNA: TGTGCCAGCAATAGGTGGGGGGAAGGGCAGCCCCAGCATTTT; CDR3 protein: CASNRWGEGQPQHF
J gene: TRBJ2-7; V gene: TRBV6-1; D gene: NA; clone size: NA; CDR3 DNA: TGTGCCAGCAGTGACAGGGGAACCTACGAGCAGTACTTC; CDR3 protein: CASSDRGTYEQYF
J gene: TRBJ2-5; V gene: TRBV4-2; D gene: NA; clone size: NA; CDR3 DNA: TGTGCCAGCAGCCAAGTAGGGCTGGGGGAGACCCAGTACTTC; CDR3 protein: CASSQVGLGETQYF
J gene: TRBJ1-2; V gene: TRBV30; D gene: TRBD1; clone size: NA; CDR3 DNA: TGTGCCTTTACGACAGGGCATGGCTACACCTTC; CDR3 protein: CAFTTGHGYTF
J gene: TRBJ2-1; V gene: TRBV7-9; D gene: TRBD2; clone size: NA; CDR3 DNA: TGTGCCAGCAGCTTAGCGAAAACTAGCGGGGGTTACAATGAGCAGTTCTTC; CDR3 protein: CASSLAKTSGGYNEQFF
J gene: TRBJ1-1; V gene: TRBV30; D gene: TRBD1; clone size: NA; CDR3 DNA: TGTGCCTGGAGTGTAAGGGACAGGGCTTTCTTT; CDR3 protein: CAWSVRDRAFF
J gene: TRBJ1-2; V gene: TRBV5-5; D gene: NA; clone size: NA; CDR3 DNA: TGTGCCAGCAGCTTAACGGATAGGGCAAATTATGGCTACACCTTC; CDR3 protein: CASSLTDRANYGYTF
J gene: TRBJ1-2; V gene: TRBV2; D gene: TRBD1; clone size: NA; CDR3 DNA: TGTGCCACCAGGGGGTTTCTGGGCTATGGCTACACCTTC; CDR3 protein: CATRGFLGYGYTF
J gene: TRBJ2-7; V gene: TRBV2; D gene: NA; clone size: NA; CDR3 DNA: TGTGCCAGCAATGGAGATTTAAGGGTTTCCTACGAGCAGTACTTC; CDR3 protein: CASNGDLRVSYEQYF
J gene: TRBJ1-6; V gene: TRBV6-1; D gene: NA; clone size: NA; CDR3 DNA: TGTGCCAGCAGGGAAGCCCTGGGAGGTTCACCCCTCCACTTT; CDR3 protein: CASREALGGSPLHF
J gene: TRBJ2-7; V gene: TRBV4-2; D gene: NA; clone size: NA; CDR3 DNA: TGTGCCAGCAGCCAAGGTCGATTCGACAGAAGCTCCTACGAGCAGTACTTC; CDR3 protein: CASSQGRFDRSSYEQYF
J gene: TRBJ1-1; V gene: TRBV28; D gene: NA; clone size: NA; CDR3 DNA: TGTGCCAGCAGTTTCGGCAGCATGAACACTGAAGCTTTCTTT; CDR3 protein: CASSFGSMNTEAFF
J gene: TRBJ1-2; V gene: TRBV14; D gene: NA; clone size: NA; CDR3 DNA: TGTGCCAGCAGCGCACAGGGCATTGGTGGCTACACCTTC; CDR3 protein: CASSAQGIGGYTF
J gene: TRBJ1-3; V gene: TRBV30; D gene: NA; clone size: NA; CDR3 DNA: TGTGCCCACTCGAGGCAGGGTGGACACACCATATATTTT; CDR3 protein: CAHSRQGGHTIYF
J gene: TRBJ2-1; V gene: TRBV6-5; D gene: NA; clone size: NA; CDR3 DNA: TGTGCCAGCAGTTACACGGCCCCCTCTAATGAGCAGTTCTTC; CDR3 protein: CASSYTAPSNEQFF
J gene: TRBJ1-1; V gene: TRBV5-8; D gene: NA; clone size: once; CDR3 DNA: TGTGCCAGCAGCTTGGCGGTGTCGGACACTGAAGCTTTCTTT; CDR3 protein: CASSLAVSDTEAFF
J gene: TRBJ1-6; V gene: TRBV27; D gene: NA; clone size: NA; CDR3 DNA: TGTGCCAGCCGACGGACTTCCACGGACTCACCCCTCCACTTT; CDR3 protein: CASRRTSTDSPLHF
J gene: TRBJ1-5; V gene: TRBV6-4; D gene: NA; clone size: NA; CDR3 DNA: TGTGCCAGCAGTCAGGGTTCTGGGGCTCAGCCCCAGCATTTT; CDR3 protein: CASSQGSGAQPQHF
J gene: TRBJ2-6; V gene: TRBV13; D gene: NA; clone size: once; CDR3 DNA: TGTGCCACCAAACAGGGTACTGGGGCCAACGTCCTGACTTTC; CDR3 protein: CATKQGTGANVLTF
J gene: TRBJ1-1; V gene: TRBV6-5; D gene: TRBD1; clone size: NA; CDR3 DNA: TGTGCCAGCAGTTACACGACCAGGGGGAAGAACACTGAAGCTTTCTTT; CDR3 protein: CASSYTTRGKNTEAFF
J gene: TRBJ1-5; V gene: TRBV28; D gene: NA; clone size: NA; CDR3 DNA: TGTGCCAGCAGTCCCTCCAGGGGTCACCAGCCCCAGCATTTT; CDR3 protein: CASSPSRGHQPQHF
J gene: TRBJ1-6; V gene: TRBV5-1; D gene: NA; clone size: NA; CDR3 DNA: TGCGCCAGCAGCTTGGCCCCAGGAGATTCACCCCTCCACTTT; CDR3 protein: CASSLAPGDSPLHF
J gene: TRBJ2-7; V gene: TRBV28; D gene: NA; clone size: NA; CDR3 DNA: TGTGCCAGCAGAGCCAGGGTAGACTACGAGCAGTACTTC; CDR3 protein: CASRARVDYEQYF
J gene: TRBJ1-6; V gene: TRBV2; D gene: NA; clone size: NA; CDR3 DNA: TGTGCCAGCACAGGGCTCGGTAATTCACCCCTCCACTTT; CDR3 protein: CASTGLGNSPLHF
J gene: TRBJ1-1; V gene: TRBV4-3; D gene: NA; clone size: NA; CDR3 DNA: TGCGCCAGCAGCCCGGGGCCGGCGATGAACACTGAAGCTTTCTTT; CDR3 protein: CASSPGPAMNTEAFF
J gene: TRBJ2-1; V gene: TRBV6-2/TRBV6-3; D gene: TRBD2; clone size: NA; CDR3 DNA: TGTGCCAGCAGCCTACGAGCGGGAGGGATTCAAAATGAGCAGTTCTTC; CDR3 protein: CASSLRAGGIQNEQFF
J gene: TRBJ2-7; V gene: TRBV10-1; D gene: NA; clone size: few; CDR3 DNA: TGCGCCAGCAGTGAGTCCGGATCACCCGAGCAGTACTTC; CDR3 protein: CASSESGSPEQYF
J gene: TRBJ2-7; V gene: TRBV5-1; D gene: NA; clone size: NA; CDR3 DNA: TGCGCCAGCGGGGTTGCTGGGTACGAGCAGTACTTC; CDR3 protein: CASGVAGYEQYF
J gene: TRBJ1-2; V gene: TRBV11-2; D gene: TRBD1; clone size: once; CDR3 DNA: TGTGCCAGCAGCTCAGGGACAGGGAAATCAAGTCGTGGCTACACCTTC; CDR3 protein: CASSSGTGKSSRGYTF
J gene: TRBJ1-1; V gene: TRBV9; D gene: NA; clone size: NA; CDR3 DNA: TGTGCCAGCAGTCAGGGGTTAGCTAACACTGAAGCTTTCTTT; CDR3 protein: CASSQGLANTEAFF
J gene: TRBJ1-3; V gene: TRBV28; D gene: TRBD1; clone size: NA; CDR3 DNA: TGTGCCAGCAGCCCCGCAGGGGGCCCCTCTGGAAACACCATATATTTT; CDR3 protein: CASSPAGGPSGNTIYF
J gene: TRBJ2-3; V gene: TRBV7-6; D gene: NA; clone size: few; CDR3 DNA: TGTGCCAGCAGCCTAATAGCGGTACCTTCAGATACGCAGTATTTT; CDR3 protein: CASSLIAVPSDTQYF
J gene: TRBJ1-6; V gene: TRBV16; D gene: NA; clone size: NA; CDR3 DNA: TGTGCCAGCAGCCAATCTCGGCAGCTTGGCTCACCCCTCCACTTT; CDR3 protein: CASSQSRQLGSPLHF
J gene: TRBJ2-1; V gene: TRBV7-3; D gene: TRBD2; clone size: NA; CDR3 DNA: TGTGCCAGCAGCTTATTGGTAGCGGGACGCAATGAGCAGTTCTTC; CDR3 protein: CASSLLVAGRNEQFF
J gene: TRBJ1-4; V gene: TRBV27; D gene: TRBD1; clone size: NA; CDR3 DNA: TGTGCCAGCAGTTCTGGGACAGGGGGCGGTGAAAAACTGTTTTTT; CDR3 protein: CASSSGTGGGEKLFF
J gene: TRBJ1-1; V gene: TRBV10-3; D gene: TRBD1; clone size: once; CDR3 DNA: TGTGCCATCAGCGTGGGACAGGGCATCGGGCGGAACACTGAAGCTTTCTTT; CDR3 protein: CAISVGQGIGRNTEAFF
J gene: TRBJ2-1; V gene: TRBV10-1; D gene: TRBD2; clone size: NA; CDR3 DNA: TGCGCCAGCAGTGTGACTAGCCGAGGGGATGAGCAGTTCTTC; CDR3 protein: CASSVTSRGDEQFF
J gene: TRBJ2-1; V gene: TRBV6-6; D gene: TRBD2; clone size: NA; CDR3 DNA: TGTGCCAGCAACCTTGGACTAGCGGAGAGCTATGAGCAGTTCTTC; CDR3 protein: CASNLGLAESYEQFF
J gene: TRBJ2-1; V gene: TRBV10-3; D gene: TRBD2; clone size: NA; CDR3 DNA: TGTGCCACCGGGACCCAATTGGCTAGCGGGAGGACCTACAATGAGCAGTTCTTC; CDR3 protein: CATGTQLASGRTYNEQFF
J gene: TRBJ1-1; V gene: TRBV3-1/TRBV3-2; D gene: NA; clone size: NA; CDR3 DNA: TGTGCCAGCAGCCAAGATCTAACTTTGCGTACTGAAGCTTTCTTT; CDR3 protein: CASSQDLTLRTEAFF
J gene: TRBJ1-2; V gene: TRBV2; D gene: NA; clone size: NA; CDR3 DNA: TGTGCCAGCAAGCTGGGAGGGAACTATGGCTACACCTTC; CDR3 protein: CASKLGGNYGYTF
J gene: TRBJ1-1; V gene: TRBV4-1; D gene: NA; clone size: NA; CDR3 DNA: TGCGCCAGCAGCCAAGCGCTCATTTCATATGAAGCTTTCTTT; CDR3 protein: CASSQALISYEAFF
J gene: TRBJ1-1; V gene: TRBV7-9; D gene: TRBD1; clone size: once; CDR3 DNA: TGTGCCAGCAGCCAACTACAGGGGGTTCTAGCTTTCTTT; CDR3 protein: CASSQLQGVLAFF
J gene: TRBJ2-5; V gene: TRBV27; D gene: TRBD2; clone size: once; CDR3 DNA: TGTGCCAGCAGTTTTGGGGGAGGGTCACAAGAGACCCAGTACTTC; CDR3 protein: CASSFGGGSQETQYF
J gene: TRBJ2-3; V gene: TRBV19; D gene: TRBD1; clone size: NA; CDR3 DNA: TGTGCCAGTAGTTCCTTAAGCGACAGGGGTAGTGCAGATACGCAGTATTTT; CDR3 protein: CASSSLSDRGSADTQYF
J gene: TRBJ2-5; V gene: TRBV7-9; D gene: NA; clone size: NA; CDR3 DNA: TGTGCCAGCAGCCTCAGCTTGAAGGGACTAGAGACCCAGTACTTC; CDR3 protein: CASSLSLKGLETQYF
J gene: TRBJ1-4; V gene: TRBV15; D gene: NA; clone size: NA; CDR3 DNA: TGTGCCACCAGCTACTGGGACGCTAATGAAAAACTGTTTTTT; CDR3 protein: CATSYWDANEKLFF
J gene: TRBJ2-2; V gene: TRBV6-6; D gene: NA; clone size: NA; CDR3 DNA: TGTGCCAGCAGTTACCACACCGGGGAGCTGTTTTTT; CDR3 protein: CASSYHTGELFF
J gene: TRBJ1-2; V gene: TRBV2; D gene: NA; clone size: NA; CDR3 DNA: TGTGCCAGCAGCGTAGGGAAATTAAACTATGGCTACACCTTC; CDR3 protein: CASSVGKLNYGYTF
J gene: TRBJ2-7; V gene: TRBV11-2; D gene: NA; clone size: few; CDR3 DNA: TGTGCCAGCAGCTCAGGGTTTAGCTCCTACGAGCAGTACTTC; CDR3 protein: CASSSGFSSYEQYF
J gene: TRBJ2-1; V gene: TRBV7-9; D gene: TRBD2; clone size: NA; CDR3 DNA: TGTGCCAGCAGCCTCCCGGGAGGGCGGGGAAATGAGCAGTTCTTC; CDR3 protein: CASSLPGGRGNEQFF